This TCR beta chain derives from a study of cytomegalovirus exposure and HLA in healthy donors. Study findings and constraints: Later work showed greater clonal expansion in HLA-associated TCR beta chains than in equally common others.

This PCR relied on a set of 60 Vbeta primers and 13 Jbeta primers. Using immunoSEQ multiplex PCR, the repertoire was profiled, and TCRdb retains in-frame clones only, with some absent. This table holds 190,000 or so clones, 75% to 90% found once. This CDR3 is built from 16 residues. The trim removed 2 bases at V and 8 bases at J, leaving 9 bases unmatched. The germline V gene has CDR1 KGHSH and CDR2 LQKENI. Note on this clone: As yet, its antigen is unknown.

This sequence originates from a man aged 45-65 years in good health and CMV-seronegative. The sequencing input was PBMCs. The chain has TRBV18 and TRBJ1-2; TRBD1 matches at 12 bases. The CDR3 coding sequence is TGTGCCAGCTCACCAAGAACGGGACAGGGGGCCCAGGGCTACACCTTC. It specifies CASSPRTGQGAQGYTF.